Presented here are 28 T cell receptor beta chains from one specimen sequenced in a study of shared clonotypes between healthy human individuals. Profiling relied on immunoSEQ multiplex PCR, and the TCRdb table lists in-frame clones only, not all of them. The table lists about a million clones, 70% to 80% of them singletons. Specimen: memory CD4+ T cells from PBMCs. The sample's subset: CD45RA-negative fraction. The receptors were sampled from a man aged 18 to 29 in good health. Some clones in this sample may be carry-over from other donors' samples.

This clone showed up just once. Other DNA sequences within the sample encode an identical CDR3. V usage is TRBV20-1 and J usage is TRBJ2-5; D remains ambiguous. Germline values: CDR1 DFQATT, CDR2 SNEGSKA (reference sequence). The CDR3 contains 11 residues. V was trimmed by 5 bases and J by 4 bases, leaving 8 bases between them. For the CDR3, the DNA is TGCAGTGCTCGAAAAGGAGAGACCCAGTACTTC. Protein sequence: CSARKGETQYF.

DNA of the CDR3: TGTGCCAGCAGCTTAGGGCTAACGGGAGCAGATGAGCAGTTCTTC. Translating it yields CASSLGLTGADEQFF. The V call is TRBV11-3, the J call TRBJ2-1; a possible D gene is TRBD2 (6 bases). CDR1 SGHNT and CDR2 YENEEA come from the germline V gene. The germline V and J ends were trimmed by 1 base and 8 bases, with 15 bases remaining between them. CDR3 length: 15 residues. Looking up the rest from reference TRBV11-3 and TRBJ2-1 gives the full variable domain: EAGVVQSPRYKIIEKKQPVAFWCNPISGHNTLYWYLQNLGQGPELLIRYENEEAVDDSQLPKDRFSAERLKGVDSTLKIQPAELGDSAVYLCASSLGLTGADEQFFGPGTRLTVL.

There are a few counts of this clone. J is TRBJ2-1 and V is TRBV6-5; D possibly uses TRBD1 or TRBD2 (5 bases each). The length of the CDR3 is 15 residues. V gave up 4 bases and J gave up 4 bases, with 14 bases separating them. Germline V lookup: CDR1 MNHEY, CDR2 SVGAGI. The DNA for the CDR3 is TGTGCCAGCAGTTCGGGACGGGCCCTATACAATGAGCAGTTCTTC. This codes for CASSSGRALYNEQFF.

This clone was counted only a few times. Other DNA sequences from this sample encode an identical CDR3 as well. The rearrangement uses TRBV7-2 and TRBJ2-7; 10 bases agree with TRBD2. Losses at the gene ends were 5 bases for V and 3 bases for J; bases not matched to a gene: 4. The CDR3 length is 14 residues. Germline V gives CDR1 SGHTA, CDR2 FQGNSA. CDR3 nucleotide sequence: TGTGCCAGCAGCCGAACTAGCGGGGACTACGAGCAGTACTTC. Its protein product is CASSRTSGDYEQYF.

The CDR3 reads CASSLIKGQETQYF. The CDR3 bases are TGTGCCAGCAGCTTAATTAAGGGCCAAGAGACCCAGTACTTC. The genes are TRBV11-2 and TRBJ2-5; no clear D. The V end lost 2 bases, the J end lost 1 base, and 8 bases lay between the germline ends. The CDR3 extends over 14 amino acids. Germline V gene lookup returns CDR1 SGHAT and CDR2 FQNNGV.

The chain links TRBV29-1 to TRBJ1-1; tentative D call: TRBD1 (5 bases). CDR3 length: 12 amino acids. Germline V gene lookup returns CDR1 SQVTM and CDR2 ANQGSEA. Trimming shortened V by 7 bases and J by 6 bases, and 15 bases separated the two germline ends. CDR3 loop: CSAQRGFSEAFF. The DNA for the CDR3 is TGCAGCGCCCAGAGGGGATTCTCTGAAGCTTTCTTT.

Note on this clone: This same CDR3 is encoded by further DNA sequences in the sample. V and J are TRBV7-3 and TRBJ1-5; maybe TRBD1 (6 bases). This CDR3 is 14 amino acids long. CDR1 SGHTA and CDR2 FQGTGA come from the germline V gene. V was trimmed by 0 bases and J by 4 bases, leaving 7 bases between them. The CDR3, as DNA: TGTGCCAGCAGCTTAACAGGGGGGAATCAGCCCCAGCATTTT. Translation gives CASSLTGGNQPQHF.

The gene calls are TRBV29-1 and TRBJ1-1, with TRBD1 identical over 7 bases. The trim removed 7 bases at V and 1 base at J, leaving 3 bases unmatched. The CDR3 has 12 amino acids. Germline V gives CDR1 SQVTM, CDR2 ANQGSEA. CDR3 sequence reads: CSGRTGNTEAFF. The CDR3 DNA is TGCAGCGGCCGGACAGGGAACACTGAAGCTTTCTTT.

The chain joins TRBV4-1 to TRBJ2-7; TRBD1 agrees at 11 bases. Losses at the gene ends were 4 bases for V and 3 bases for J; bases not matched to a gene: 14. The CDR3 length is 18 residues. The germline gives CDR1 MGHRA, CDR2 YSYEKL. The DNA for the CDR3 is TGCGCCAGCAGCCTTCGGACCTGGACAGGGGGCACAGTCTACGAGCAGTACTTC. Amino acids: CASSLRTWTGGTVYEQYF.

The chain combines TRBV14 with TRBJ2-7; the match to TRBD1 covers 7 bases. This CDR3 is 15 amino acids long. CDR1 and CDR2 (germline): SGHDN, FVKESK. Trimming at V came to 1 base and at J to 0 bases, leaving 3 bases not matched to a gene. This CDR3 reads CASSQVPGGSYEQYF. Written as DNA, the CDR3 is TGTGCCAGCAGCCAAGTCCCAGGGGGCTCCTACGAGCAGTACTTC.

The V and J genes are TRBV18 and TRBJ2-7, with 10 bases aligning to TRBD2. V lost 3 bases and J lost 7; bases outside the gene matches: 18. This CDR3 contains 18 residues. The germline CDR1 and CDR2 sequences are KGHSH and LQKENI. The CDR3 coding sequence is TGTGCCAGCTCACCGCTTATAGCGGGAGGTGCTCCTTGGGGGGAGCAGTACTTC. Translation gives CASSPLIAGGAPWGEQYF.

The sample holds a few counts of this clone. V and J are TRBV19 and TRBJ2-6; D gene uncertain. The CDR3 spans 15 residues. V shed 5 bases and J shed 1 base, with 9 bases lying between them. Looked up from germline, CDR1 is LNHDA and CDR2 is SQIVND (reference sequence). The CDR3 reads CASSPLDSGANVLTF. Written as DNA, the CDR3 is TGTGCCAGTAGTCCCCTGGATTCTGGGGCCAACGTCCTGACTTTC.

This sequence joins TRBV2 and TRBJ2-7, with D maybe TRBD1 (6 bases). V was clipped by 7 bases and J by 7 bases, with 23 bases between them. Germline-derived CDR1 and CDR2 are SNHLY and FYNNEI. The CDR3 extends over 15 amino acids. The CDR3, as DNA: TGTGCCAGCACCTCTTCCGCAAGGGGGATGGGGGAGCAGTACTTC. This encodes CASTSSARGMGEQYF.

To note about this clone: The same CDR3 is also encoded by other DNA sequences in this sample. The gene calls are TRBV5-1 and TRBJ2-2; D might be TRBD2 (5 bases). Germline CDR1 reads SGHRS; CDR2 reads YFSETQ. CDR3 length: 14 amino acids. The V and J ends lost 0 bases and 3 bases respectively, with 6 bases between them. The CDR3 region has the DNA TGCGCCAGCAGCTTGGGACTATACACCGGGGAGCTGTTTTTT. It yields the protein CASSLGLYTGELFF.

This clone was observed a single time. V and J are TRBV10-1 and TRBJ1-2, with D possibly being TRBD1 (5 bases). The ends were cut back, 1 base at V and 4 bases at J, with 16 bases in the middle. Per the germline V gene, CDR1 is WNHNN and CDR2 is SYGVQD (reference sequence). The CDR3 is made up of 16 amino acids. The CDR3 bases are TGCGCCAGCAGTGAGTGTGGGACCCCCAGGCTCTATGGCTACACCTTC. Residues: CASSECGTPRLYGYTF.

This chain connects TRBV6-5 to TRBJ2-3; D tentatively reads TRBD1 or TRBD2 (5 bases each). The germline V gene encodes CDR1 MNHEY and CDR2 SVGAGI. V was cut by 7 bases and J by 2 bases, with 16 bases left in between. This CDR3 has 15 amino acids. CDR3: CASTRRGSDTDTQYF. As DNA, the CDR3 is TGTGCCAGCACACGTAGGGGTAGCGACACAGATACGCAGTATTTT.

This clone has more than one count but fewer than ten. This chain connects TRBV28 to TRBJ2-7; no clear D gene. V was shortened by 5 bases and J by 6 bases, with 11 bases between the two germline ends. The CDR3 totals 12 residues. Germline V gene data show CDR1 as MDHEN and CDR2 as SYDVKM. CDR3 sequence (DNA): TGTGCCAGCAGTAAATACACCGTCGAGCAGTACTTC. It is translated as CASSKYTVEQYF.

The rearrangement uses TRBV5-8 and TRBJ1-1; unclear D gene. CDR1 and CDR2 (germline): SGHTS, YDEGEE. V was cut by 5 bases and J by 11 bases, with 13 bases left in between. CDR3 size: 11 residues. CDR3 amino acids: CASRRLQNAFF. DNA of the CDR3: TGTGCCAGCAGGAGACTACAGAACGCTTTCTTT.

This rearrangement joins TRBV10-1 to TRBJ2-3; the D is unclear. Germline values: CDR1 WNHNN, CDR2 SYGVQD (reference sequence). The CDR3 has 11 amino acids. The V gene lost 8 bases and the J gene lost 6 bases, with 9 bases spanning the gap. This chain's CDR3 is CASVMEDTQYF. The CDR3 DNA follows: TGCGCCAGCGTTATGGAGGATACGCAGTATTTT.

The chain uses TRBV28 and TRBJ1-4; D not certain. This CDR3 has 15 residues. CDR1 MDHEN and CDR2 SYDVKM come from the germline V gene. Trimming took off 5 bases at V and 0 bases at J, with 10 bases between the two ends. CDR3 sequence (DNA): TGTGCCAGCAGTGTCGAGACGGCAACTAATGAAAAACTGTTTTTT. This encodes CASSVETATNEKLFF.

The chain carries TRBV7-9 and TRBJ1-3; D perhaps matches TRBD1 (6 bases). V was cut by 4 bases and J by 9 bases, with 19 bases left in between. This CDR3 is built from 15 residues. CDR1 is SEHNR, CDR2 FQNEAQ, per germline (reference sequence). Written as DNA, the CDR3 is TGTGCCAGCAGCTCAGAGACAGGTTTGGTGAGCACCATATATTTT. Amino acid sequence: CASSSETGLVSTIYF.

The chain uses TRBV4-1 and TRBJ1-5, with D unresolved. The CDR3 is 14 residues long. Germline values: CDR1 MGHRA, CDR2 YSYEKL. V dropped 4 bases and J dropped 0 bases, with 7 bases sitting between them. CDR3 bases: TGCGCCAGCAGCCGAGCAGGTAGCAATCAGCCCCAGCATTTT. Translation gives CASSRAGSNQPQHF.

The chain joins TRBV9 to TRBJ2-2; D might be TRBD2 (7 bases). From germline, CDR1 is SGDLS and CDR2 YYNGEE. Trimming took off 0 bases at V and 2 bases at J, with 14 bases between the two ends. The CDR3 spans 17 residues. The DNA for the CDR3 is TGTGCCAGCAGCGTAGACGTGGGGGGGCGCAACACCGGGGAGCTGTTTTTT. It encodes CASSVDVGGRNTGELFF.

The chain combines TRBV19 with TRBJ1-5; 7 nucleotides match TRBD1. The CDR3 runs to 14 residues. CDR1 and CDR2 (germline): LNHDA, SQIVND (reference sequence). The trim removed 9 bases at V and 4 bases at J, leaving 9 bases unmatched. The CDR3 DNA is TGTGCCAGCCGGGAGGGGGCGCGTAATCAGCCCCAGCATTTT. As protein: CASREGARNQPQHF.

CDR3 sequence (DNA): TGTGCCAGCAGTTCGGGGACAACAAATTCACCCCTCCACTTT. This translates into CASSSGTTNSPLHF. V usage is TRBV28 and J usage is TRBJ1-6; TRBD1 is a possible D gene (6 bases). Germline CDR1 and CDR2: MDHEN and SYDVKM. The V gene lost 4 bases and the J gene lost 7 bases, with 11 bases spanning the gap. The CDR3 runs 14 residues. The whole variable domain, remainder taken from reference TRBV28 and TRBJ1-6, is DVKVTQSSRYLVKRTGEKVFLECVQDMDHENMFWYRQDPGLGLRLIYFSYDVKMKEKGDIPEGYSVSREKKERFSLILESASTNQTSMYLCASSSGTTNSPLHFGNGTRLTVT.

V usage is TRBV7-9 and J usage is TRBJ2-1; 13 positions match TRBD2. Germline-derived CDR1 and CDR2 are SEHNR and FQNEAQ (reference sequence). The length of the CDR3 is 16 residues. Trimming at V came to 6 bases and at J to 4 bases, leaving 6 bases not matched to a gene. The CDR3 DNA follows: TGTGCCAGCAGTCTCCCGGGACTAGCGGGATACAATGAGCAGTTCTTC. This codes for CASSLPGLAGYNEQFF.

The chain combines TRBV29-1 with TRBJ2-5, with 11 bases aligning to TRBD2. Looked up from germline, CDR1 is SQVTM and CDR2 is ANQGSEA. CDR3 size: 15 residues. V dropped 2 bases and J dropped 5; count of bases not matched to a gene: 7. CDR3 protein: CSVESVAGGRETQYF. CDR3 sequence (DNA): TGCAGCGTTGAATCGGTAGCGGGAGGGCGGGAGACCCAGTACTTC.

As to this clone: The sample contains more than one DNA sequence encoding this CDR3. The chain joins TRBV5-1 to TRBJ1-2; D possibly corresponds to TRBD1 (6 bases). Germline V lookup: CDR1 SGHRS, CDR2 YFSETQ. V was pared by 0 bases and J by 6 bases, with 6 bases between. The CDR3 contains 12 residues. The DNA of the CDR3 is TGCGCCAGCAGCTTGGAGGGGGATGGCTACACCTTC. Protein sequence: CASSLEGDGYTF.